The rows below give T cell receptor beta chains drawn from one sample of a study of blood T cell repertoires in COVID-19. Measured with immunoSEQ multiplex PCR; TCRdb has only the in-frame clones, and not every one. This sample has roughly 150,000 clones, with about nine tenths found just once. Source material: peripheral blood. All receptors derive from a man aged 18 to 30 with acute or convalescent COVID-19. Both conserved end residues are part of each CDR3. A D gene is named only where the DNA matches it firmly.

v_gene	j_gene	d_gene	CDR3nt	CDR3aa
TRBV27	TRBJ1-3	.	TGTGCCAGCAGTTTAGGCGGACAGATTGGAAACACCATATATTTT	CASSLGGQIGNTIYF
TRBV19	TRBJ2-3	.	TGTGCCAGTAGCCCCAACGGAGGCACCCTCACAGATACGCAGTATTTT	CASSPNGGTLTDTQYF
TRBV7-6	TRBJ1-1	.	TGTGCCAGCAGCTTGGGGACTGAGAACACTGAAGCTTTCTTT	CASSLGTENTEAFF
TRBV9	TRBJ1-1	.	TGTGCCAGCAGCGTTGGCAGGTTGAACACTGAAGCTTTCTTT	CASSVGRLNTEAFF
TRBV30	TRBJ1-5	TRBD1	TGTGCCTGGTCCGGGACAGGGCCCCCTCAGCCCCAGCATTTT	CAWSGTGPPQPQHF
TRBV7-6	TRBJ1-4	TRBD1	TGTGCCAGCAGCTCGCGCACAGGGGGTGGTGAAAAACTGTTTTTT	CASSSRTGGGEKLFF
TRBV30	TRBJ1-2	.	TGTGCCTGGAGTGTAACCAGGAAGTCCTCTTATGGCTACACCTTC	CAWSVTRKSSYGYTF
TRBV11-3	TRBJ2-7	TRBD1	TGTGCCAGCTTAGGGTCCGGGACAGGGGGGTTAGAGCAGTACTTC	CASLGSGTGGLEQYF
TRBV2	TRBJ1-2	.	TGTGCCAGCACGATTAACAGGGTTTCTGATGTCTATGGCTACACCTTC	CASTINRVSDVYGYTF
TRBV6-5	TRBJ2-1	.	TGTGCCACCAACCCCCGCCGGGGCAATGAGCAGTTCTTC	CATNPRRGNEQFF